A single sample is the source of the 25 T cell receptor beta chains below, sequenced in a study of blood T cells in healthy people across ages (dated by TCRdb to 2014 to 2015). Library creation used 5' RACE. The data were produced on an Illumina HiSeq 2500. A second PCR of about 6 to 12 cycles was performed with a sample-barcoded 5' primer and a J-beta primer mix. TCRdb reworked the public reads: Q25 trimming with fastp, MiXCR clone assembly, productive beta chains retained. CDR3 protein duplicates are merged, each entry listing the most common genes and DNA. The sample includes around 1,500,000 distinct CDR3 sequences, with roughly 27% observed a single time. Of the sample, 7.7% is held by the ten largest clones. Material for sequencing was blood. These receptors all come from a woman in her 30s in good health.

The chain carries TRBV19 and TRBJ2-5; D remains ambiguous. The germline gives CDR1 LNHDA, CDR2 SQIVND (reference sequence). The CDR3 is made up of 13 amino acids. V was clipped by 5 bases and J by 2 bases, with 9 bases between them. CDR3 coding DNA: TGTGCCAGTAGTCTGGCCAAACAAGAGACCCAGTACTTC. This translates into CASSLAKQETQYF.

The table lists this clonotype with a few counts. Here the CDR3 reads CSAPTSGNGEQFF. For the CDR3, the DNA is TGCAGTGCTCCGACTAGCGGGAATGGTGAGCAGTTCTTC. The rearrangement joins TRBV20-1 to TRBJ2-1; TRBD2 aligns across 11 bases. Germline-derived CDR1 and CDR2 are DFQATT and SNEGSKA (reference sequence). The CDR3 contains 13 residues. The junction had 6 bases not matched to a gene; V was cut back by 5 bases and J by 9 bases.

The chain couples TRBV7-9 to TRBJ2-1, with TRBD1 matching over 9 bases. Per the germline V gene, CDR1 is SEHNR and CDR2 is FQNEAQ (reference sequence). V lost 5 bases, J lost 9 bases, and 11 bases stayed unmatched. CDR3 length equals 15 residues. The CDR3 sequence: CASSPGQGRPAEQFF. Here the CDR3 DNA reads TGTGCCAGCAGCCCGGGACAGGGACGTCCGGCTGAGCAGTTCTTC. Drawing the rest from reference TRBV7-9 and TRBJ2-1, the complete variable domain is DTGVSQNPRHKITKRGQNVTFRCDPISEHNRLYWYRQTLGQGPEFLTYFQNEAQLEKSRLLSDRFSAERPKGSFSTLEIQRTEQGDSAMYLCASSPGQGRPAEQFFGPGTRLTVL.

In its sample, this clonotype was seen many times. The chain recombines TRBV3-1 with TRBJ2-7; D is ambiguous. The CDR3 totals 14 residues. Trimming took off 0 bases at V and 3 bases at J, with 9 bases between the two ends. CDR1 and CDR2 from the germline V gene are LGHDT and YNNKEL (reference sequence). CDR3 residues: CASSQDVQRYEQYF. CDR3 DNA sequence: TGTGCCAGCAGCCAAGATGTCCAGCGCTACGAGCAGTACTTC.

The sample holds a few counts of this clonotype. V usage is TRBV28 and J usage is TRBJ2-2; TRBD1 might be the D (7 bases). V was shortened by 6 bases and J by 5 bases, with 13 bases between the two germline ends. Germline V gives CDR1 MDHEN, CDR2 SYDVKM. The CDR3 extends over 14 amino acids. In nucleotides, the CDR3 is TGTGCCAGCAGGGGCAGGGGGAGGACCGGGGAGCTGTTTTTT. This codes for CASRGRGRTGELFF.

This clonotype was counted once. The chain joins TRBV21-1 to TRBJ2-3; no check of the table's D call, TRBD2, against the DNA was made. TRBV21-1 is reported as a pseudogene. The CDR3 consists of 20 residues. CDR3 protein: CASSKGTGGRGGMIRDTQYF. In DNA, the CDR3 is TGTGCCAGCAGCAAAGGGACTGGCGGGAGAGGAGGGATGATCCGAGATACGCAGTATTTT.

This clonotype was seen a handful of times. An end of the junction does not agree with germline; a read error may underlie this. This rearrangement joins TRBV9 to TRBJ2-7; TRBD2 matches at 9 bases. This CDR3 spans 14 amino acids. Germline values: CDR1 SGDLS, CDR2 YYNGEE. CDR3: CASSVSGSSYGQYF. CDR3 coding DNA: TGTGCCAGCAGCGTTAGCGGGAGCTCCTACGGGCAGTACTTC.

The chain employs TRBV15 and TRBJ1-2, with 7 bases that match TRBD1. This CDR3 has 16 residues. With 3 bases clipped from V and 4 bases from J, the junction kept 11 bases outside the gene matches. Per the germline V gene, CDR1 is LNHNV and CDR2 is YYDKDF (reference sequence). The CDR3, as DNA: TGTGCCACCAGCAGCTCGCCGGACAGGACGAGCTATGGCTACACCTTC. This gives the protein CATSSSPDRTSYGYTF.

At least ten counts were recorded for this clonotype. The chain links TRBV5-6 to TRBJ2-7; TRBD1 might be the D (5 bases). The CDR3 extends over 15 amino acids. Trimming pared 0 bases from V and 3 bases from J, leaving 13 bases between. From germline, CDR1 is SGHDT and CDR2 YYEEEE. CDR3 nucleotide sequence: TGTGCCAGCAGCTTGGAGGGCAGGGATGGCTACGAGCAGTACTTC. Translation: CASSLEGRDGYEQYF.

This clonotype turned up a few times. The CDR3 protein is CASSLAQDGYTF. CDR3 nucleotides: TGTGCCAGCAGCTTAGCGCAGGATGGCTACACCTTC. The chain couples TRBV7-9 to TRBJ1-2; D remains unclear. The germline gives CDR1 SEHNR, CDR2 FQNEAQ (reference sequence). The CDR3 loop spans 12 amino acids. Trimming removed 0 bases at V and 6 bases at J, with 5 bases between.

This clonotype was recorded only once. The chain couples TRBV14 to TRBJ2-6, with D unresolved. This CDR3 is built from 17 residues. CDR1 is SGHDN, CDR2 FVKESK, per germline. The V end was cut by 0 bases, the J end by 2 bases, with 11 bases between. CDR3 region: CASSQDRRYTGANVLTF. Written as DNA, the CDR3 is TGTGCCAGCAGCCAAGATCGAAGGTATACTGGGGCCAACGTCCTGACTTTC.

The count of this clonotype is one. The chain has TRBV14 and TRBJ1-2; tentative D call: TRBD1 (6 bases). The CDR3 loop spans 16 amino acids. Germline CDR1 SGHDN, CDR2 FVKESK. Trimming cost V 2 bases and J 7 bases, with 20 bases left between them. CDR3: CASSQSQLQGLGGYTF. The DNA of the CDR3 is TGTGCCAGCAGCCAAAGCCAGTTACAGGGTTTGGGTGGCTACACCTTC.

Many counts were recorded for this clonotype. This chain links TRBV12-3 or TRBV12-4 with TRBJ2-1; 7 nucleotides line up with TRBD2. This CDR3 has 15 amino acids. V dropped 3 bases and J dropped 2; count of bases not matched to a gene: 4. The CDR3 protein is CASSFPSGAYNEQFF. The CDR3 DNA reads as TGTGCCAGCAGTTTCCCCAGCGGGGCCTACAATGAGCAGTTCTTC.

In this sample, this clonotype turned up many times. This chain's CDR3 is CSVEPSLGTGYGYTF. As DNA, the CDR3 is TGCAGCGTTGAACCATCTCTCGGGACAGGCTATGGCTACACCTTC. The chain has TRBV29-1 and TRBJ1-2; 8 nucleotides match TRBD1. The germline V gene has CDR1 SQVTM and CDR2 ANQGSEA. J was trimmed by 4 bases and V by 2 bases; bases with no gene match: 9. CDR3 length: 15 amino acids.

This chain connects TRBV7-9 to TRBJ1-6; 7 positions agree with TRBD1. The J segment lost 7 bases and the V segment lost 8 bases, leaving 5 bases of the junction unmatched. The CDR3 is made up of 13 amino acids. CDR1 is SEHNR, CDR2 FQNEAQ, per germline (reference sequence). CDR3 bases: TGTGCCAGCGAACAAGGGGGCAATTCACCCCTCCACTTT. The encoded protein is CASEQGGNSPLHF.

Many counts were recorded for this clonotype. The chain joins TRBV5-6 to TRBJ2-1; 7 bases are shared with TRBD2. Germline-derived CDR1 and CDR2 are SGHDT and YYEEEE. V trimming: 7 bases; J trimming: 1 base; junction bases outside the gene matches: 8. The CDR3 runs 15 residues. The CDR3 nucleotides read TGTGCCAGCGTCTCGGCGGGAGTATCCTACAATGAGCAGTTCTTC. This encodes CASVSAGVSYNEQFF.

This clonotype was picked up many times. The chain joins TRBV6-5 to TRBJ2-7, with D possibly TRBD2 on 6 matching bases. In germline, CDR1 is MNHEY, CDR2 SVGAGI. The CDR3 length is 14 residues. V was shortened by 0 bases and J by 2 bases, with 8 bases between the two germline ends. This chain's CDR3 is CASSYSGGPYEQYF. CDR3 nucleotides: TGTGCCAGCAGTTACTCGGGGGGTCCCTACGAGCAGTACTTC.

CDR3 sequence: CASSVGGGHEQYF. Written as DNA, the CDR3 is TGTGCCAGCAGCGTAGGAGGCGGCCACGAGCAGTACTTC. The chain links TRBV9 to TRBJ2-7; no firm D call. Germline-derived CDR1 and CDR2 are SGDLS and YYNGEE. The CDR3 consists of 13 residues. The V end lost 0 bases, the J end lost 5 bases, and 9 bases lay between the germline ends.

The CDR3 loop reads CAISEVSLAGSTGELFF. The CDR3 nucleotides read TGTGCCATCAGTGAGGTATCACTAGCGGGAAGTACCGGGGAGCTGTTTTTT. The rearrangement joins TRBV10-3 to TRBJ2-2; 10 bases line up with TRBD2. Germline V lookup: CDR1 ENHRY, CDR2 SYGVKD. V lost 2 bases, J lost 5 bases, and 8 bases stayed unmatched. This CDR3 region has 17 residues.

This clonotype came up a few times. The chain is built from TRBV12-3 or TRBV12-4 and TRBJ2-2; D remains unclear. The CDR3 totals 13 residues. With 4 bases removed from V and 7 bases from J, the gap between germline ends came to 10 bases. The CDR3, as DNA: TGTGCCAGCAGTTCAGGTGGCGACGGGGAGCTGTTTTTT. Translated, it gives CASSSGGDGELFF.

This clonotype was seen more than once but under ten times. The rearrangement joins TRBV6-5 to TRBJ2-7; maybe TRBD1 (5 bases). Trimming shortened V by 0 bases and J by 3 bases, and 15 bases separated the two germline ends. The CDR3 covers 16 residues. Germline loops: CDR1 MNHEY, CDR2 SVGAGI. The CDR3 is CASSYSSGLYIYEQYF. The CDR3 DNA sequence: TGTGCCAGCAGTTACTCTTCAGGGTTGTATATCTACGAGCAGTACTTC.

The chain employs TRBV4-3 and TRBJ1-2, with 8 bases that match TRBD1. Trimming took 1 base from V and 8 from J; bases not matched to a gene: 6. The CDR3 has 14 residues. CDR1 is LGHNA and CDR2 is YSLEER in the germline V gene. The CDR3 loop reads CASSQVQGANGYTF. DNA of the CDR3: TGCGCCAGCAGCCAAGTCCAGGGGGCTAACGGCTACACCTTC.

This chain joins TRBV7-9 and TRBJ2-1; D is uncertain. The germline gives CDR1 SEHNR, CDR2 FQNEAQ (reference sequence). V lost 1 base to trimming and J lost 9 bases, with 10 bases between them. The CDR3 covers 13 residues. CDR3 sequence: CASSLGLDGEQFF. CDR3 DNA: TGTGCCAGCAGCTTAGGACTCGACGGTGAGCAGTTCTTC.

The chain has TRBV28 and TRBJ2-3, with 7 bases identical to TRBD2. The CDR3 is made up of 14 amino acids. V was clipped by 5 bases and J by 5 bases; unmatched bases: 7. Germline CDR1 reads MDHEN; CDR2 reads SYDVKM. CDR3 nucleotides: TGTGCCAGCAGTCCGGGGGGTCTGATAGATACGCAGTATTTT. Translated: CASSPGGLIDTQYF.

The chain is built from TRBV12-3 or TRBV12-4 and TRBJ2-3; D might be TRBD2 (5 bases). Trimming took 7 bases from V and 13 from J, leaving 15 bases between them. The CDR3 covers 11 residues. The CDR3 loop reads CASMSRDFEYF. The CDR3, as DNA: TGTGCCAGCATGAGCCGGGATTTCGAGTATTTT.